The T cell receptor (beta chain) described here comes from a study of T cells after yellow fever vaccination. Study-level points and caveats: Booster sampling recovered most clones from primary vaccination (around 97% CD4, just over 85% CD8). FACS-sorted repertoires could harbor abundant contaminating bulk-population clonotypes. Weaker, the secondary response peaked sooner, at day 5 versus 15.

The CDR3 loop spans 12 amino acids. Germline CDR1 DFQATT, CDR2 SNEGSKA (reference sequence). Trimming stripped 0 bases from V and 7 bases from J, with 10 bases between. Remarks on this clonotype: Its antigen remains unidentified.

Researchers made TCR cDNA using 5'RACE template switching, and this step added a universal primer site and UMIs. One entry per CDR3 protein results from TCRdb running MiXCR on the 5' RACE reads. The sample yields some 670,000 distinct CDR3 sequences, roughly an eighth seen once. The chain combines TRBV20-1 with TRBJ2-7; D uncertain. The clonotype was recovered from a man aged 30-40 years who received the YFV17D yellow fever vaccine. This specimen was PBMCs, taken on the day of the yellow fever booster vaccination. CDR3 amino acids: CSARDNLMEQYF. The CDR3 DNA reads TGCAGTGCTAGAGATAACCTTATGGAGCAGTACTTC.